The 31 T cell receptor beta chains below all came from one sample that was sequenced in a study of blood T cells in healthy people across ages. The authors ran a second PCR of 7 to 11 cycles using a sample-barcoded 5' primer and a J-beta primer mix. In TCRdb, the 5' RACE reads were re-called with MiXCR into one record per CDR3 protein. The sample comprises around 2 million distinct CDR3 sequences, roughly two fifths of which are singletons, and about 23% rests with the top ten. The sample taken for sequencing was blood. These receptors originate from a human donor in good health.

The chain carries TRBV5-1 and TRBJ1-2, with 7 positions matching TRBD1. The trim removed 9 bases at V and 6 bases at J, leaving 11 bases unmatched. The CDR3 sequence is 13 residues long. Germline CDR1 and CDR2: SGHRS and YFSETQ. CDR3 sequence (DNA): TGCGCCACCTCCTATACAGGGGAAAATGGCTACACCTTC. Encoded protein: CATSYTGENGYTF.

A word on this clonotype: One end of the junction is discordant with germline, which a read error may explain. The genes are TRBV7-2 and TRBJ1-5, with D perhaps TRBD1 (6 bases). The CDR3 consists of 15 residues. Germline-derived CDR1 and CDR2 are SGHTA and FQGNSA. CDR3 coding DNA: TGTGCCAGCAGCTTAGGACAGGTTAGCAATCAGCCCCGGCATTTT. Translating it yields CASSLGQVSNQPRHF.

The CDR3 here is CASSLVGLEEETQFF. Written as DNA, the CDR3 is TGTGCCAGCAGCTTAGTCGGGCTGGAGGAAGAGACCCAGTTCTTC. The gene calls are TRBV7-2 and TRBJ2-5, with a weak D call TRBD2 (5 bases). The better agreement between TRBJ2-1 and the DNA end casts doubt on the J call. Germline V gene lookup returns CDR1 SGHTA and CDR2 FQGNSA. The length of the CDR3 is 15 residues.

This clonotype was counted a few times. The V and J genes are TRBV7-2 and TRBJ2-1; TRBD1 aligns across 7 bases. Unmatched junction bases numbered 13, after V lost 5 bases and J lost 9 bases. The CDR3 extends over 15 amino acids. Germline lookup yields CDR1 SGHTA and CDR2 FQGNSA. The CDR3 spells CASSRDRAERGEQFF. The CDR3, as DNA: TGTGCCAGCAGCCGTGACAGGGCCGAGAGGGGTGAGCAGTTCTTC.

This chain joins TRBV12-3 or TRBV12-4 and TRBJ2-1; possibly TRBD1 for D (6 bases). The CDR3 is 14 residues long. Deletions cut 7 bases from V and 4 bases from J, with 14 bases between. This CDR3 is CASTRGTNYNEQFF. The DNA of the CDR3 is TGTGCCAGCACTAGGGGGACGAATTACAATGAGCAGTTCTTC.

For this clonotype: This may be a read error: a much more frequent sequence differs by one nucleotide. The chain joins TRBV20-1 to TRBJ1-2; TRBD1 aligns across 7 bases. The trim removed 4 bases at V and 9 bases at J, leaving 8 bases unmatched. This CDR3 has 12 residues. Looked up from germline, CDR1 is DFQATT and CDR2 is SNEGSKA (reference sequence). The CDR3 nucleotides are TGCAGTGCTACCGGGACAGCTTATAGCTACACCTTC. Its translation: CSATGTAYSYTF.

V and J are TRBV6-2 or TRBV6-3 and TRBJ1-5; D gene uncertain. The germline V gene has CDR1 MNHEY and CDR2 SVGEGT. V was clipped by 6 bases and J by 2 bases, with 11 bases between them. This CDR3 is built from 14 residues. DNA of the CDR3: TGTGCCAGCAGGCCGGATGGACGCAATCAGCCCCAGCATTTT. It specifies CASRPDGRNQPQHF.

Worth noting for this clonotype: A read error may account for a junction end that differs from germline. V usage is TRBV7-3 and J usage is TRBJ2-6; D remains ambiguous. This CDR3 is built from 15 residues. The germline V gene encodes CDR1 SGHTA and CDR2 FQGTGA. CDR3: CASSTAHRQVNVPTF. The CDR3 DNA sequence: TGTGCCAGCAGTACAGCGCATAGGCAGGTGAACGTCCCGACTTTC.

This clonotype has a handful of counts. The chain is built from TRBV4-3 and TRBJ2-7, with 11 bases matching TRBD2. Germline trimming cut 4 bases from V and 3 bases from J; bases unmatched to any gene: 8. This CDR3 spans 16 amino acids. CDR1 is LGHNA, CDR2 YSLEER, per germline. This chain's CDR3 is CASSLQLAGENYEQYF. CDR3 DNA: TGCGCCAGCAGCCTCCAACTAGCGGGGGAAAACTACGAGCAGTACTTC.

CDR3 amino acids: CASSYSGIPGQGLYNEQFF. The CDR3 nucleotides are TGTGCCAGCAGTTACTCGGGAATACCGGGACAGGGACTATACAATGAGCAGTTCTTC. The rearrangement joins TRBV6-2 or TRBV6-3 to TRBJ2-1; 9 bases are a match to TRBD1. The germline V gene encodes CDR1 MNHEY and CDR2 SVGEGT. With 0 bases clipped from V and 4 bases from J, the junction kept 13 bases outside the gene matches. The CDR3 sequence is 19 residues long.

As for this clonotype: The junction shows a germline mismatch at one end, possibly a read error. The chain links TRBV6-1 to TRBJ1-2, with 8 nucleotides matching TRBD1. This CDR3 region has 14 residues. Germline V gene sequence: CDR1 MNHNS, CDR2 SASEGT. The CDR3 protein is CASSEQGADYGHTF. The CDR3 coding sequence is TGTGCCAGCAGTGAACAGGGGGCGGACTATGGCCACACCTTC.

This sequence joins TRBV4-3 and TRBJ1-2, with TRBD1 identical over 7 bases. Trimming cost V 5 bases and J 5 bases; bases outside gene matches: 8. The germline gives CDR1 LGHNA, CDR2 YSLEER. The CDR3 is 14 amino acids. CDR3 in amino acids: CASSWRQGEYGYTF. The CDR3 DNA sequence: TGCGCCAGCAGCTGGAGACAGGGCGAGTATGGCTACACCTTC.

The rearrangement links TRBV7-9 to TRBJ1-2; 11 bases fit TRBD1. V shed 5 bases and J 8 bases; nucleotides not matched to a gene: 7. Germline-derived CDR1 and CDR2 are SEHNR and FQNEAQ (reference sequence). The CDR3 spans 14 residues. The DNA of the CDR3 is TGTGCCAGCAGCCGGGGACAGGGGGTCGAAGGCTACACCTTC. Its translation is CASSRGQGVEGYTF.

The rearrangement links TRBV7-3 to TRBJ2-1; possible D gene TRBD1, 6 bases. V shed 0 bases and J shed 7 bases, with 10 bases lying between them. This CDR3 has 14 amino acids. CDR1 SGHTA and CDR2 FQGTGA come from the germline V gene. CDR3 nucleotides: TGTGCCAGCAGCTTAACCGCAGGGGCGAATGAGCAGTTCTTC. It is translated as CASSLTAGANEQFF.

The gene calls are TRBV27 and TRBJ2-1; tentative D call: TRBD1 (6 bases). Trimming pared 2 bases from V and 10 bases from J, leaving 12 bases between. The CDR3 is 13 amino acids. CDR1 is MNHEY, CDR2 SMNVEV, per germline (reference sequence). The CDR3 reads CASSLTGTYEQFF. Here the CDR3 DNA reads TGTGCCAGCAGTTTAACAGGGACCTACGAGCAGTTCTTC.

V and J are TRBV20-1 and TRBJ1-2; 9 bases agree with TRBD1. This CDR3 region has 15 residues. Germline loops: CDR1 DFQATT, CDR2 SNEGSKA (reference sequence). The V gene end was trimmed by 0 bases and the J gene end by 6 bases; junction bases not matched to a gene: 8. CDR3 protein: CSAREDRGYGDGYTF. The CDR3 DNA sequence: TGCAGTGCTAGAGAAGACAGGGGGTATGGTGATGGCTACACCTTC.

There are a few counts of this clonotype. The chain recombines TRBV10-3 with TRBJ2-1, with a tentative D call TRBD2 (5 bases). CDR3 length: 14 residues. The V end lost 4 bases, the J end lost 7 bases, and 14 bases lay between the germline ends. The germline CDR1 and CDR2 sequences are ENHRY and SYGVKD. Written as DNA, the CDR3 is TGTGCCATCAGTGTGGTGGCTAGCATGAATGAGCAGTTCTTC. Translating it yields CAISVVASMNEQFF.

As DNA, the CDR3 is TGTGCCAGCAGCCCGGGGGACATCTGGCTTTACGGCTACACCTTC. Protein product: CASSPGDIWLYGYTF. J is TRBJ1-2 and V is TRBV7-2, with D possibly being TRBD1 (6 bases). Looked up from germline, CDR1 is SGHTA and CDR2 is FQGNSA. Trimming removed 5 bases at V and 8 bases at J, with 21 bases between. This CDR3 contains 15 residues.

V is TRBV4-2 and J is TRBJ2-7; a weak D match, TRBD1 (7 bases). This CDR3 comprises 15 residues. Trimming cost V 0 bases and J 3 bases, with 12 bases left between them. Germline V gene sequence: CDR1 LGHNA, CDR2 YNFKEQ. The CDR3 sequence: CASSQDGGQFYEQYF. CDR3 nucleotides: TGTGCCAGCAGCCAAGACGGGGGACAGTTCTACGAGCAGTACTTC.

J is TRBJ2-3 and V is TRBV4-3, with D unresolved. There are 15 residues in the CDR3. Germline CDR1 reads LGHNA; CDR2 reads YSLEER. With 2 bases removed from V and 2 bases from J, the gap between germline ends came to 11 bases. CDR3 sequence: CASSQQGIYTDTQYF. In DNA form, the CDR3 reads TGCGCCAGCAGCCAACAAGGGATCTACACAGATACGCAGTATTTT.

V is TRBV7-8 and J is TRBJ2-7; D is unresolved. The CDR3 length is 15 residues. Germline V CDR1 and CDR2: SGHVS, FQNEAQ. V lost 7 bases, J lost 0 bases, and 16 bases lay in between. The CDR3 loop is CASNPSVSDSYEQYF. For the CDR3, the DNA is TGTGCCAGCAACCCCAGCGTGTCCGACTCCTACGAGCAGTACTTC. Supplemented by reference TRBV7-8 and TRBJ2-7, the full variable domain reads GAGVSQSPRYKVAKRGQDVALRCDPISGHVSLFWYQQALGQGPEFLTYFQNEAQLDKSGLPSDRFFAERPEGSVSTLKIQRTQQEDSAVYLCASNPSVSDSYEQYFGPGTRLTVT.

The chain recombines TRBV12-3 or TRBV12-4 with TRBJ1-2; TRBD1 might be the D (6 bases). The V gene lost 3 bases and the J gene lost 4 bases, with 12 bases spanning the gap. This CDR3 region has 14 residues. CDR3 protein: CASSLQGRVYGYTF. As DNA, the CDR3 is TGTGCCAGCAGTTTGCAGGGGCGAGTCTATGGCTACACCTTC.

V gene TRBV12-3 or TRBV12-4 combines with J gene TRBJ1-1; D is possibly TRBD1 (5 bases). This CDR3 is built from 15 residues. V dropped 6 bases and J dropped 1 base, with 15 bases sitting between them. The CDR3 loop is CASSSWGRPNTEAFF. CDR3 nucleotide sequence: TGTGCCAGCAGCTCATGGGGACGACCGAACACTGAAGCTTTCTTT.

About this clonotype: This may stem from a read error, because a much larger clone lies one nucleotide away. CDR3: CASSHYRSGTNVLTF. CDR3 nucleotide sequence: TGTGCCAGCAGCCACTACCGCTCTGGGACCAACGTCCTGACTTTC. The chain combines TRBV4-2 with TRBJ2-6; D remains unclear. The CDR3 spans 15 residues. CDR1 is LGHNA, CDR2 YNFKEQ, per germline.

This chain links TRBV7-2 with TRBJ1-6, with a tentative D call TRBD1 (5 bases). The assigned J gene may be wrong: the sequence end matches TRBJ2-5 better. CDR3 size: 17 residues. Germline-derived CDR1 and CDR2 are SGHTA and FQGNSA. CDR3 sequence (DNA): TGTGCCAGCAGCTTAGCCGCGAGGCTTGGACAAAGGGAGACCCAGTACTTC. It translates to CASSLAARLGQRETQYF.

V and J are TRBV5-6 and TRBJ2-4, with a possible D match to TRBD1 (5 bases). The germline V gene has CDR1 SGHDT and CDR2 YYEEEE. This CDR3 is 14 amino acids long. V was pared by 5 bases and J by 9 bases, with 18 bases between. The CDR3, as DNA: TGTGCCAGCAGTCTAAGGGGCGCTGAGGTCATTCAGTACTTC. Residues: CASSLRGAEVIQYF.

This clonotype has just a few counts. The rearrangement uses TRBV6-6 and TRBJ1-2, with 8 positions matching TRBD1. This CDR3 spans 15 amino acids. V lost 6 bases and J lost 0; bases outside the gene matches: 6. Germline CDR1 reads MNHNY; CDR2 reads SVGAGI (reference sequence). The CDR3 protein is CASSQTGGANYGYTF. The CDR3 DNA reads TGTGCCAGCAGCCAAACAGGGGGGGCTAACTATGGCTACACCTTC.

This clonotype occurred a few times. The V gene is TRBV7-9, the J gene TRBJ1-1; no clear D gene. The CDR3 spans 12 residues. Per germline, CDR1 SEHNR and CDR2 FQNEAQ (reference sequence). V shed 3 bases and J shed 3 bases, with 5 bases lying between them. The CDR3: CASSFADTEAFF. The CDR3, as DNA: TGTGCCAGCAGCTTCGCGGACACTGAAGCTTTCTTT.

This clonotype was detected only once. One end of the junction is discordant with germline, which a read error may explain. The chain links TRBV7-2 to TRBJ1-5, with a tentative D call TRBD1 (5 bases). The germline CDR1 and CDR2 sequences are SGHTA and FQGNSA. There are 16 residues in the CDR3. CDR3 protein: CAGSLSGQNSNQPQHF. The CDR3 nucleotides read TGTGCCGGCAGCCTCTCGGGGCAGAATAGCAATCAGCCCCAGCATTTT. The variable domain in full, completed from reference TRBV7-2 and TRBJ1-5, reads GAGVSQSPSNKVTEKGKDVELRCDPISGHTALYWYRQSLGQGLEFLIYFQGNSAPDKSGLPSDRFSAERTGGSVSTLTIQRTQQEDSAVYLCAGSLSGQNSNQPQHFGDGTRLSIL.

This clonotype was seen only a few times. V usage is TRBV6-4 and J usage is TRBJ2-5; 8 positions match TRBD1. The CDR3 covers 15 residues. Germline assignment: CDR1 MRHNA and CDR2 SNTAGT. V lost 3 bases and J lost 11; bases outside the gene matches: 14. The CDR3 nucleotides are TGTGCCAGCAGTGAAGACCCGGACAGGGATTGGGAGCAGTACTTC. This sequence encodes CASSEDPDRDWEQYF.

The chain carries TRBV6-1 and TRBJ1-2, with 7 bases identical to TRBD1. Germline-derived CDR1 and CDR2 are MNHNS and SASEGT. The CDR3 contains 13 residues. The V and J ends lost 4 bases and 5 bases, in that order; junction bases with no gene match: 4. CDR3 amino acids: CASSAQGEYGYTF. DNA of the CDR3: TGTGCCAGCAGTGCCCAGGGGGAATATGGCTACACCTTC.